The text below deals with one T cell receptor (beta chain). Its antigen is unidentified. These data originate in a study of cytomegalovirus exposure and HLA in healthy donors. This table comes from immunoSEQ multiplex PCR, and its TCRdb copy is limited to in-frame clones, with some not included. The table has about 55,000 clones, 90% seen once; the top ten hold about 3.1%. Germline loops: CDR1 SQVTM, CDR2 ANQGSEA. The V segment lost 6 bases and the J segment 4 bases; nucleotides outside the gene matches: 10. This CDR3 comprises 15 residues. Study-wide results and limits: Among TCR beta chains, those listed as cytomegalovirus-associated numbered approximately 150.

The chain joins TRBV29-1 to TRBJ2-1; 9 bases are shared with TRBD1. Sequences were obtained from PBMCs. This TCR came from a man younger than 35 in good health and CMV-seronegative. CDR3 DNA: TGCAGCGTCCTAGGGGACAGGGCCTTTTACAATGAGCAGTTCTTC. This sequence encodes CSVLGDRAFYNEQFF.